The clone carrying this T cell receptor (beta chain) was found a few times. The antigen remains undetermined. The CDR3 loop spans 16 amino acids. Germline CDR1 is SGHAT and CDR2 is FQDESV (reference sequence). V was pared by 1 base and J by 2 bases, with 14 bases between. This specimen belongs to a study of beta chain features in type 1 diabetes. Study-wide results and limits: Type 1 diabetes patients showed a moderate but significant shortening of TCRB CDR3s in all four CD4+ subsets.

Expressed TCRB transcripts were sequenced after all isolated RNA was converted to cDNA. Using immunoSEQ multiplex PCR, the repertoire was profiled, and TCRdb retains in-frame clones only, with some absent. The sample has around 150,000 clones, approximately 8.1% seen once. The J gene is TRBJ2-5, the V gene TRBV11-1, with D possibly matching TRBD1 (5 bases). The clonotype comes from a man in his late teens or twenties in good health. Material: central memory CD4+ T cells from blood. Here the CDR3 reads CASSLGLGANQETQYF. The CDR3 nucleotides are TGTGCCAGCAGCTTAGGGTTAGGGGCGAATCAAGAGACCCAGTACTTC.